The T cell receptor (beta chain) under discussion was sequenced for a study of blood T cell repertoires in COVID-19. Overall study context: Samples came from the United States, Italy and Spain, spanning acute and convalescent COVID-19. PBMCs, B-cell-depleted T cells, or T cells provided the cDNA or gDNA that made up the material.

The sample holds one count of this clone. Germline CDR1 reads LNHDA; CDR2 reads SQIVND (reference sequence). V shed 5 bases and J shed 6 bases, with 17 bases lying between them. The CDR3 spans 14 residues. The authors' processing: Nucleated cell number was recorded as an estimate derived from reference gene primer amplification. Libraries were prepared by immunoSEQ multiplex PCR; TCRdb keeps only in-frame clonotypes and omits some of them. The V and J calls and clone size were taken over from that table, and D and trimming were inferred from the DNA. The repertoire holds around 190,000 clones, with approximately 80% as singletons.

This sequence joins TRBV19 and TRBJ2-7, with TRBD2 as a possible D gene (6 bases). This sequence originates from a human donor in a cohort sampled during active COVID-19. The sequenced sample was peripheral blood. The CDR3 reads CASSFSGSPSEQYF. The CDR3 region has the DNA TGTGCCAGTAGTTTTAGCGGTTCCCCCTCCGAGCAGTACTTC.